The 5 T cell receptor beta chains below were found in one sample sequenced in a study of long-term antiretroviral therapy in people with HIV. Samples were assayed with immunoSEQ v3.0 at survey level. Using immunoSEQ multiplex PCR, the repertoire was profiled, and TCRdb retains in-frame clones only, with some absent. The sample shows about 26,000 clones, 85% to 90% of them seen only once. Sequenced here: unsorted PBMCs, sampled roughly 2.6 years after starting antiretroviral therapy. These receptors originate from a man aged 35 to 55 with HIV.

The V and J genes are TRBV11-3 and TRBJ2-7, with D perhaps matching TRBD1 or TRBD2 (5 bases each). The CDR3 covers 13 residues. V lost 5 bases to trimming and J lost 3 bases, with 11 bases between them. Germline lookup yields CDR1 SGHNT and CDR2 YENEEA. The CDR3 loop is CASSLWDGYEQYF. The CDR3 DNA is TGTGCCAGCAGCCTTTGGGACGGCTACGAGCAGTACTTC.

The chain couples TRBV28 to TRBJ1-1, with TRBD1 identical over 7 bases. V dropped 4 bases and J dropped 4; count of bases not matched to a gene: 6. The germline V gene encodes CDR1 MDHEN and CDR2 SYDVKM. The CDR3 runs 14 residues. The CDR3 DNA reads as TGTGCCAGCAGTTCCCACAGGGGAGGCACTGAAGCTTTCTTT. Protein product: CASSSHRGGTEAFF.

The rearrangement links TRBV28 to TRBJ2-1; D is tentatively TRBD1 or TRBD2 (6 bases each). V was cut by 8 bases and J by 5 bases, with 13 bases left in between. CDR1 is MDHEN, CDR2 SYDVKM, per germline. This CDR3 has 13 residues. CDR3 residues: CASVRGDNNEQFF. In DNA, the CDR3 is TGTGCCAGCGTGAGGGGGGATAACAATGAGCAGTTCTTC.

The gene calls are TRBV19 and TRBJ1-5; D might be TRBD1 (5 bases). The V gene lost 2 bases and the J gene lost 1 base, with 6 bases spanning the gap. The CDR3 extends over 14 amino acids. Germline CDR1 is LNHDA and CDR2 is SQIVND (reference sequence). The DNA of the CDR3 is TGTGCCAGTAGTATATGGGGGAGCAATCAGCCCCAGCATTTT. It codes for CASSIWGSNQPQHF.

The chain joins TRBV7-2 to TRBJ2-2; 8 bases align to TRBD2. The germline V gene encodes CDR1 SGHTA and CDR2 FQGNSA. The CDR3 runs to 16 residues. Trimming took 5 bases from V and 2 from J; bases not matched to a gene: 7. The CDR3 DNA is TGTGCCAGCAGCAGCGCTAGCGGGCTTAACACCGGGGAGCTGTTTTTT. It is translated as CASSSASGLNTGELFF.